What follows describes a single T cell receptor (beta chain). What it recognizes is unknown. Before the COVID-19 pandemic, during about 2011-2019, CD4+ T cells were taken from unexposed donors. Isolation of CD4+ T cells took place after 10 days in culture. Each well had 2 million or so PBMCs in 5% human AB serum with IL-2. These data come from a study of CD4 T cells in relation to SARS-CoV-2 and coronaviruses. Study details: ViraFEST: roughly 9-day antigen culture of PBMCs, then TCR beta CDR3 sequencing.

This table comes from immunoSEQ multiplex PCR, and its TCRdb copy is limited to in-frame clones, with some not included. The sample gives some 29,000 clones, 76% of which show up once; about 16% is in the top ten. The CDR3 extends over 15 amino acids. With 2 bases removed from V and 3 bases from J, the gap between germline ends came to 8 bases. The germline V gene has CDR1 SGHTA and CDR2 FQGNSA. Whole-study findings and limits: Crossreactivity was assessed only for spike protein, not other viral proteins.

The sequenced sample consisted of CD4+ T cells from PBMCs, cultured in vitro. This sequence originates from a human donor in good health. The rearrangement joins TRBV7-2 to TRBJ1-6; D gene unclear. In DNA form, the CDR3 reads TGTGCCAGCAGCTTATCGGCAGACTATAATTCACCCCTCCACTTT. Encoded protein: CASSLSADYNSPLHF.